The entry below gives a single T cell receptor beta chain sequence along with its context. This sample is drawn from a study of T-cell reconstitution after alpha-beta-depleted transplantation in children. The authors prepared the TCRbeta library with unique molecular identifiers. TCRdb recomputed calls from the PCR reads with MiXCR, one row per CDR3 protein. Here the sample spans some 640,000 distinct CDR3 sequences, roughly 15% being singletons. The CDR3 extends over 15 amino acids. Looked up from germline, CDR1 is SGHTA and CDR2 is FQGTGA. V lost 5 bases and J 0 bases, leaving 12 bases between the germline ends.

The clonotype originates from a human donor who donated a stem cell graft to a child with acute myeloid leukemia. The chain carries TRBV7-3 and TRBJ2-3; D not resolved. The source was PBMCs from the stem cell graft donor, collected from the stem cell graft. The CDR3 DNA reads TGTGCCAGCAGCCGCACGGACGGGAGCACAGATACGCAGTATTTT. This encodes CASSRTDGSTDTQYF.